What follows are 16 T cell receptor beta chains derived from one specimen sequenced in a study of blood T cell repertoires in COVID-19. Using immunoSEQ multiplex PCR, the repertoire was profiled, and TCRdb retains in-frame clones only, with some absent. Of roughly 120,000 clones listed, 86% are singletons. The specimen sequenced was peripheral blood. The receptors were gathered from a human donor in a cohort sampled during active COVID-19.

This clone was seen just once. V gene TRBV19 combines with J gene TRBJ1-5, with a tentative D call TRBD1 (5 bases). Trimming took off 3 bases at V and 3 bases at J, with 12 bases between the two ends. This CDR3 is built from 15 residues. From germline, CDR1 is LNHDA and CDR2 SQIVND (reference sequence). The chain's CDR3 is CASSIGGMVNQPQHF. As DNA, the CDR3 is TGTGCCAGTAGTATCGGGGGGATGGTCAATCAGCCCCAGCATTTT.

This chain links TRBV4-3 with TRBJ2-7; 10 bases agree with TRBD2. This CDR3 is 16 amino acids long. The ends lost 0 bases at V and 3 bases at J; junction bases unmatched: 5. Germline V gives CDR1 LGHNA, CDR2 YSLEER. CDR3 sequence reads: CASSQDLQREGYEQYF. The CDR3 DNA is TGCGCCAGCAGCCAAGATCTGCAGCGGGAGGGCTACGAGCAGTACTTC.

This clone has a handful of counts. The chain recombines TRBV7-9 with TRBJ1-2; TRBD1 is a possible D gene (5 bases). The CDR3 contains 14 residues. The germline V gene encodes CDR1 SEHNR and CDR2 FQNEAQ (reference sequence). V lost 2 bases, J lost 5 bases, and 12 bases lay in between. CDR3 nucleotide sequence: TGTGCCAGCAGCTTAACCGGGGGGAGGTATGGCTACACCTTC. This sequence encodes CASSLTGGRYGYTF.

The DNA for the CDR3 is TGTGCCAGCAGAGCTGGGACAGGGGGCACTGAAGCTTTCTTT. Residues: CASRAGTGGTEAFF. The chain has TRBV28 and TRBJ1-1; 11 nucleotides match TRBD1. From germline, CDR1 is MDHEN and CDR2 SYDVKM. CDR3 size: 14 residues. The junction had 4 bases not matched to a gene; V was cut back by 6 bases and J by 4 bases.

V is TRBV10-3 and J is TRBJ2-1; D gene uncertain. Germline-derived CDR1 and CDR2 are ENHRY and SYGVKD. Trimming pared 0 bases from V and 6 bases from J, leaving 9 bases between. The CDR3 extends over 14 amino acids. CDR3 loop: CAISESPIVNEQFF. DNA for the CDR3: TGTGCCATCAGTGAGTCCCCGATAGTCAATGAGCAGTTCTTC.

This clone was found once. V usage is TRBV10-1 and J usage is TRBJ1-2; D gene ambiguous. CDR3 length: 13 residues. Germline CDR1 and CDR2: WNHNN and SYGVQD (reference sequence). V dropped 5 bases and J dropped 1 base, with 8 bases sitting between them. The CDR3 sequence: CASSRGFNYGYTF. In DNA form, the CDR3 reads TGCGCCAGCAGTAGAGGATTTAACTATGGCTACACCTTC.

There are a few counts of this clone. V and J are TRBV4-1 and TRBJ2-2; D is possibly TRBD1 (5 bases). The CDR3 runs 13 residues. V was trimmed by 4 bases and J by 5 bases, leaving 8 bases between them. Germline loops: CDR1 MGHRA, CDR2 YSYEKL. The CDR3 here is CASSRQRTGELFF. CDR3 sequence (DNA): TGCGCCAGCAGCCGACAGAGAACCGGGGAGCTGTTTTTT.

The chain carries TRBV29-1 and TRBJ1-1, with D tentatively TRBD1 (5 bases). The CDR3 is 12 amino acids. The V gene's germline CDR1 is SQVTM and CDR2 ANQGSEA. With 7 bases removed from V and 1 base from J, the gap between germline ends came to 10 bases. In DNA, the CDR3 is TGCAGCGCCAGCCAGGGGAACACTGAAGCTTTCTTT. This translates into CSASQGNTEAFF.

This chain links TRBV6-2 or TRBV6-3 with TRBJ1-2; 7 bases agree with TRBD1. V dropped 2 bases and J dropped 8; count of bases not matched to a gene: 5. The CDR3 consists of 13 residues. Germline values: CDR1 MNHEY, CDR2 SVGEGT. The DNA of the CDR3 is TGTGCCAGCAGTTACGAGGGGGCTCGAGGCTACACCTTC. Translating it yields CASSYEGARGYTF.

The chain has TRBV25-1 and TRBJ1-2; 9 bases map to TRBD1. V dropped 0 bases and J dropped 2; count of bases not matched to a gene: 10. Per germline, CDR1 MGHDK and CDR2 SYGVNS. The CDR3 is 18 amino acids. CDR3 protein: CASSEYSGTGLANYGYTF. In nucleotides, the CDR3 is TGTGCCAGCAGTGAATATTCCGGGACAGGGTTGGCGAACTATGGCTACACCTTC.

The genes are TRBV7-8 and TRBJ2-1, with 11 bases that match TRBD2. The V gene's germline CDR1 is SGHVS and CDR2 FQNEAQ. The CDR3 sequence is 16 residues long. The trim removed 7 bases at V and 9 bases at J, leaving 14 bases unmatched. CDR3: CASTNGPLAGVLEQFF. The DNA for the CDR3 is TGTGCCAGCACTAACGGTCCACTAGCGGGAGTACTTGAGCAGTTCTTC. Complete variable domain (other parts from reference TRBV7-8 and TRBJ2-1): GAGVSQSPRYKVAKRGQDVALRCDPISGHVSLFWYQQALGQGPEFLTYFQNEAQLDKSGLPSDRFFAERPEGSVSTLKIQRTQQEDSAVYLCASTNGPLAGVLEQFFGPGTRLTVL.

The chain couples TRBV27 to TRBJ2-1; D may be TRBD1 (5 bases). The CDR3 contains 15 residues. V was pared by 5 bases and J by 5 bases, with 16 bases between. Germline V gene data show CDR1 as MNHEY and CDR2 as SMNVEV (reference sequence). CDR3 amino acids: CASSPKGVADNEQFF. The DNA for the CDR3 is TGTGCCAGCAGTCCCAAAGGGGTGGCGGACAATGAGCAGTTCTTC.

CDR3 residues: CATLGQGNQPQHF. The CDR3 nucleotides are TGTGCCACCCTAGGACAGGGCAATCAGCCCCAGCATTTT. The V and J genes are TRBV6-6 and TRBJ1-5, with TRBD1 matching over 7 bases. The CDR3 loop spans 13 amino acids. Germline CDR1 is MNHNY and CDR2 is SVGAGI (reference sequence). With 10 bases clipped from V and 2 bases from J, the junction kept 5 bases outside the gene matches.

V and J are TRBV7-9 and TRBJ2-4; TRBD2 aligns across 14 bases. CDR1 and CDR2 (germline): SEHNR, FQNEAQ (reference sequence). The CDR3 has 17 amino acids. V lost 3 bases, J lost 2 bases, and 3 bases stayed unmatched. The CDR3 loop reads CASSLGTSGSTKNIQYF. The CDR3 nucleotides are TGTGCCAGCAGCTTGGGGACTAGCGGGAGTACCAAAAACATTCAGTACTTC.

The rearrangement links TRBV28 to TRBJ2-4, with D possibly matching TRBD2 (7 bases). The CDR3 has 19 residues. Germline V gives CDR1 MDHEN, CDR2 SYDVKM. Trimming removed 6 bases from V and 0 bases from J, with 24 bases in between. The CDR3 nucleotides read TGTGCCAGCAGCCACGGAATCCTGAGGGGGGGACTAGCCAAAAACATTCAGTACTTC. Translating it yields CASSHGILRGGLAKNIQYF.

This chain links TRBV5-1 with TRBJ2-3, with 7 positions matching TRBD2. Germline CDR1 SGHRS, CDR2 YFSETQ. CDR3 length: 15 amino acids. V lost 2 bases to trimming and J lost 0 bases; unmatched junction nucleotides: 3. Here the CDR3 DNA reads TGCGCCAGCAGCTTCACTAGCGTTAGCACAGATACGCAGTATTTT. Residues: CASSFTSVSTDTQYF.